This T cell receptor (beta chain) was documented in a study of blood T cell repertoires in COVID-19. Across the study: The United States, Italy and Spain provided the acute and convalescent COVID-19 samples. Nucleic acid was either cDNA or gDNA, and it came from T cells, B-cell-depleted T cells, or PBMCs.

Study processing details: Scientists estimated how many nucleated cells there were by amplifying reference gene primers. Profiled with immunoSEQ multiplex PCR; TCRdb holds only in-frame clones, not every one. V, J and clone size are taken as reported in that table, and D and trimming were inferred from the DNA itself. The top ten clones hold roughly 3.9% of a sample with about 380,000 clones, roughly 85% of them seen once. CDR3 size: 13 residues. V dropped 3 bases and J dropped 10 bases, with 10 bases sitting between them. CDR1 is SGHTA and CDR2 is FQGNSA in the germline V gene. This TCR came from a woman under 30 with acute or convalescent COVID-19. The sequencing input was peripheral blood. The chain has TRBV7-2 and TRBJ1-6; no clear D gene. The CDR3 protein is CASSLRRGSPLHF. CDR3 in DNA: TGTGCCAGCAGCTTGCGGCGTGGCTCACCCCTCCACTTT.